Here is one TCR beta chain with its context. In its sample, this clonotype was seen many times. The antigen this receptor binds is unknown. The sample holds no much larger clone one base away, and base qualities are not on file. The sample belongs to a study of T cell repertoires in cytomegalovirus infection (dated by TCRdb to between 2017 and 2020). Regarding the complete study: Because public TCR beta signatures pointed to carriage of CMV infection together with the matching HLA type, the HLA type of each donor mattered for the analysis.

General findings and caveats noted by the study authors: Carriers of CMV infection plus the relevant HLA type were discriminated by the cumulative frequency of public TCR beta family members in the study cohort and in an independent roughly 340-donor cohort. In the ex vivo response, HLA-C-restricted CMV-specific TCR beta clonotypes were dominant, and in two of eight donors the single most frequent clonotype came from this HLA-C-restricted group.

V is cut by 4 bases and J by 4 bases, and the space between the germline ends is 15 bases. Counted from cysteine to phenylalanine, this CDR3 has 15 amino acids. Here the CDR3 DNA is all that survives: 45 bases in frame from base 1. Via the germline V gene, CDR1 is SGHDT and CDR2 YYEEEE. The sample was run on an Illumina HiSeq 1500. The public reads were quality trimmed at Q25 with fastp and then assembled into clones with MiXCR by TCRdb, keeping productive beta chains. Rows are unified per CDR3 protein, each entry keeping the most common DNA and genes. Within this sample are 500,000 to 600,000 distinct CDR3 sequences, with 16% of them counted one time only. In total, the top ten clones hold about 24% of the sample.

The TCR originated in a human donor in good health (CMV status not recorded). Some clones in this sample may be carry-over from other donors' samples. Specimen: CD8+ T cells from PBMCs. The V and J genes are TRBV5-6 and TRBJ2-1, with the D gene too uncertain to name. The encoded CDR3 is CASSPRTSLYNEQFF. The DNA reads as follows: TGTGCCAGCAGCCCTCGCACTTCCCTTTACAATGAGCAGTTCTTC.